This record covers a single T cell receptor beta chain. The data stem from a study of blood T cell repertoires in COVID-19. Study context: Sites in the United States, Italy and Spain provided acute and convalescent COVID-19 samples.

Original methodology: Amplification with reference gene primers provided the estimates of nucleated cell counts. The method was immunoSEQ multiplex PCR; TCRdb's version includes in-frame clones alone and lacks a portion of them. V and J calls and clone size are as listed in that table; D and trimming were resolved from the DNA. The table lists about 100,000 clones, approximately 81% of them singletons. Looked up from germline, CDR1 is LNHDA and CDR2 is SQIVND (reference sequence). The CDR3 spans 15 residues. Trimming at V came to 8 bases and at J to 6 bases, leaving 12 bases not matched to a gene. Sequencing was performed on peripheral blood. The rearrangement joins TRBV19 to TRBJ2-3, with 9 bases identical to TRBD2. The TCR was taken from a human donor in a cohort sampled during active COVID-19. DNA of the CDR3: TGTGCCAGTTCTAGCGGGACAAGACAATCGGATACGCAGTATTTT. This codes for CASSSGTRQSDTQYF.